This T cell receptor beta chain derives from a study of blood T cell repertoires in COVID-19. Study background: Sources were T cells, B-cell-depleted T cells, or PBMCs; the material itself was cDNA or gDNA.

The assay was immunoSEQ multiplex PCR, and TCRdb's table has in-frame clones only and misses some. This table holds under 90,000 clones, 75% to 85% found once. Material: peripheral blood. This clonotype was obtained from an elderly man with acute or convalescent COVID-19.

For the CDR3, the DNA is TGCGCCAGCAGCCGCACGAACAACGCCGGGGAGCTGTTTTTT. It yields the protein CASSRTNNAGELFF. The chain recombines TRBV4-1 with TRBJ2-2, with no clear D. This CDR3 spans 14 amino acids. V lost 4 bases and J lost 6, with 12 bases in between. Germline V gives CDR1 MGHRA, CDR2 YSYEKL.